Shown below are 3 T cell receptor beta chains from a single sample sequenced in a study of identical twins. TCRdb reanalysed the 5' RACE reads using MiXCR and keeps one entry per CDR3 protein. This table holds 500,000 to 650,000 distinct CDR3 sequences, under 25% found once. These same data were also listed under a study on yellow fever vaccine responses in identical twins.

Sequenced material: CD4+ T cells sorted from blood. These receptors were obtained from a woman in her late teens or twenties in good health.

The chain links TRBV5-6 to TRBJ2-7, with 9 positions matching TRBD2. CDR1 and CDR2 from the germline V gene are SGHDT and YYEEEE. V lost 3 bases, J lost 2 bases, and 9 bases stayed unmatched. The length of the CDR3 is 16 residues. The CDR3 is CASSWTIAGETYEQYF. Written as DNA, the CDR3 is TGTGCCAGCAGCTGGACCATAGCGGGAGAAACCTACGAGCAGTACTTC.

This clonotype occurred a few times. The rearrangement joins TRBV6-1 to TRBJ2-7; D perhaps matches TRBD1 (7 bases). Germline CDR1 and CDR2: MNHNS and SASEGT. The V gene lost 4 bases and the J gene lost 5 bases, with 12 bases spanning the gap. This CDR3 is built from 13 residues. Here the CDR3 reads CASSVEGAHEQYV. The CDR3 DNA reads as TGTGCCAGCAGTGTGGAGGGGGCCCACGAGCAGTACGTC.

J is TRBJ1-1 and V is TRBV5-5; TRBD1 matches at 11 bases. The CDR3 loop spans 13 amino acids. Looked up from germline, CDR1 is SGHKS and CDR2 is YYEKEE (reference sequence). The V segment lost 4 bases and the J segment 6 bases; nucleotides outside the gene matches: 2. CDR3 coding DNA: TGTGCCAGCAGCCGGGACAGGGGGGCTGAAGCTTTCTTT. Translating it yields CASSRDRGAEAFF.